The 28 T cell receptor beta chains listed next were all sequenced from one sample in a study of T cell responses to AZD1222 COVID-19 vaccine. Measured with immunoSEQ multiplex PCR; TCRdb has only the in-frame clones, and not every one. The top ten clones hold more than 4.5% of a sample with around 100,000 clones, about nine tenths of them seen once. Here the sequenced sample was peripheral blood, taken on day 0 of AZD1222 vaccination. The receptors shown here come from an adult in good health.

The CDR3 region is CASTQIEAFF. For the CDR3, the DNA is TGTGCCAGCACGCAGATTGAAGCTTTCTTT. J is TRBJ1-1 and V is TRBV7-6, with D hard to call. The CDR3 extends over 10 amino acids. Trimming stripped 7 bases from V and 7 bases from J, with 7 bases between. Per the germline V gene, CDR1 is SGHVS and CDR2 is FNYEAQ.

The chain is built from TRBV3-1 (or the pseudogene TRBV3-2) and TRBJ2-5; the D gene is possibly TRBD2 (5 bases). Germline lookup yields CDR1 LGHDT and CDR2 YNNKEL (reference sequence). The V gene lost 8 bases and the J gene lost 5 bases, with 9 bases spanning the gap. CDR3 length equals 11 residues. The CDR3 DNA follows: TGTGCCAGCGGGGAGAGGGAGACCCAGTACTTC. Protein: CASGERETQYF.

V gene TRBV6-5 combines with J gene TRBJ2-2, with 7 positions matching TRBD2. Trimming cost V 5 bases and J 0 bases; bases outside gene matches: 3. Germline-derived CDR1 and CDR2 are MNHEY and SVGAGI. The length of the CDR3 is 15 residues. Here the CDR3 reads CASSPSGTNTGELFF. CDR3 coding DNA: TGTGCCAGCAGTCCTAGCGGAACGAACACCGGGGAGCTGTTTTTT.

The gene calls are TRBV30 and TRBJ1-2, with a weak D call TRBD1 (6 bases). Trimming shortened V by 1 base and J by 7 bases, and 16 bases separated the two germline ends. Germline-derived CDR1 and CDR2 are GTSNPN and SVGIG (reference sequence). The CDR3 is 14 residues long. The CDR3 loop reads CAWSEGVPWRGYTF. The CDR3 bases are TGTGCCTGGAGTGAGGGGGTCCCATGGCGTGGCTACACCTTC.

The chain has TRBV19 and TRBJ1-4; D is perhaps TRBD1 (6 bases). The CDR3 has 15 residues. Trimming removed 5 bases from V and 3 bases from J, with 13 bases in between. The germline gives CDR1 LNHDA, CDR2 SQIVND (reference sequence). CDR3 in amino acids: CASSPRQDANEKLFF. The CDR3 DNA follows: TGTGCCAGTAGTCCAAGACAGGACGCTAATGAAAAACTGTTTTTT.

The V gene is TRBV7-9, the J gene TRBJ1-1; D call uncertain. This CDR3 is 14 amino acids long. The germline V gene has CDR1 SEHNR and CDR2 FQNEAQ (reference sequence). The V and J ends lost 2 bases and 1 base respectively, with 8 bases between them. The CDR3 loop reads CASSLSDPNTEAFF. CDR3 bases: TGTGCCAGCAGCTTATCAGACCCGAACACTGAAGCTTTCTTT.

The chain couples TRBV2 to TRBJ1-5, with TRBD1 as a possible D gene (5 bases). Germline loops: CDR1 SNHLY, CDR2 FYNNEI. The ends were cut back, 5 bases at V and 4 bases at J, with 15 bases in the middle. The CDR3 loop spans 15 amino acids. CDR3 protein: CASSLGGWANQPQHF. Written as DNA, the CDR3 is TGTGCCAGCAGTCTCGGGGGTTGGGCTAATCAGCCCCAGCATTTT.

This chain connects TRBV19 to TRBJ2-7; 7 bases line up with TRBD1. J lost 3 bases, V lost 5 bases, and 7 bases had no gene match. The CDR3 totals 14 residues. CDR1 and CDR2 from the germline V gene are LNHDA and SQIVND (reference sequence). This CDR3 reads CASSLQAGGYEQYF. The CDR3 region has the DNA TGTGCCAGTAGTCTCCAGGCAGGGGGCTACGAGCAGTACTTC.

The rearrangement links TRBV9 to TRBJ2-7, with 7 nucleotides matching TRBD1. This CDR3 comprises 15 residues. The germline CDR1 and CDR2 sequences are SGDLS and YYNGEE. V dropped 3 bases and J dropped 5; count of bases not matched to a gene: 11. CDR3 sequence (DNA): TGTGCCAGCAGCGCAACGACAGGGAAGAGCGACGAGCAGTACTTC. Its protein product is CASSATTGKSDEQYF.

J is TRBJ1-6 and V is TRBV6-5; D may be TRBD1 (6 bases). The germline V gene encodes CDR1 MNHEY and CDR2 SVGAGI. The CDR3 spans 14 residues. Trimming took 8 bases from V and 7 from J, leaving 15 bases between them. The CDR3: CASRGPRFNSPLHF. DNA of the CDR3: TGTGCCAGCCGGGGGCCCCGCTTCAATTCACCCCTCCACTTT.

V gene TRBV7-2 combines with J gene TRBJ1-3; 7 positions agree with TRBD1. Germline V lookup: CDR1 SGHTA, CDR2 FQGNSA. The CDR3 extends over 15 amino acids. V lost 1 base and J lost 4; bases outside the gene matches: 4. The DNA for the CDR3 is TGTGCCAGCAGCTTAGACAGGGGTAGCGGAAACACCATATATTTT. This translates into CASSLDRGSGNTIYF.

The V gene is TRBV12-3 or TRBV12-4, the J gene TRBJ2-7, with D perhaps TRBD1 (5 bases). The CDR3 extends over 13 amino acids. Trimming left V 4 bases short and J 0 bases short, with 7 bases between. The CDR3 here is CASSSGFSYEQYF. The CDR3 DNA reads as TGTGCCAGCAGTTCAGGGTTCTCCTACGAGCAGTACTTC.

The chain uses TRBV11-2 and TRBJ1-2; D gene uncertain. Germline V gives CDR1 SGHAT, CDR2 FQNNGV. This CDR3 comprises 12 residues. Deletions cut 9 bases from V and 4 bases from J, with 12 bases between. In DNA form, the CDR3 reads TGTGCCAGTACGGGGTTAGCCTATGGCTACACCTTC. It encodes CASTGLAYGYTF. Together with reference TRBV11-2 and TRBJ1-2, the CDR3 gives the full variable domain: EAGVAQSPRYKIIEKRQSVAFWCNPISGHATLYWYQQILGQGPKLLIQFQNNGVVDDSQLPKDRFSAERLKGVDSTLKIQPAKLEDSAVYLCASTGLAYGYTFGSGTRLTVV.

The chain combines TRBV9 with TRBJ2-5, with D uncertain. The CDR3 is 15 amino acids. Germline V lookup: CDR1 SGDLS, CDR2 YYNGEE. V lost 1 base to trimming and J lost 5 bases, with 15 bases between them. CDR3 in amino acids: CASSVNPGLGETQYF. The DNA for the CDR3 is TGTGCCAGCAGCGTAAATCCGGGCCTTGGGGAGACCCAGTACTTC.

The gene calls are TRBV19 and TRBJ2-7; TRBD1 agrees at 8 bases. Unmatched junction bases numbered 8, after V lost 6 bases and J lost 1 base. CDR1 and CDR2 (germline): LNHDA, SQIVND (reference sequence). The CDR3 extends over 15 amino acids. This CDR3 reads CASSNPGQVSYEQYF. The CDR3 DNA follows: TGTGCCAGTAGCAATCCGGGACAGGTGTCCTACGAGCAGTACTTC.

The CDR3 loop is CASSLNVGVSPLHF. The DNA of the CDR3 is TGTGCCAGCAGCTTAAACGTCGGGGTTTCACCCCTCCACTTT. This chain uses TRBV11-1 with TRBJ1-6; D unresolved. There are 14 residues in the CDR3. CDR1 SGHAT and CDR2 FQDESV come from the germline V gene (reference sequence). Deletions cut 2 bases from V and 9 bases from J, with 11 bases between.

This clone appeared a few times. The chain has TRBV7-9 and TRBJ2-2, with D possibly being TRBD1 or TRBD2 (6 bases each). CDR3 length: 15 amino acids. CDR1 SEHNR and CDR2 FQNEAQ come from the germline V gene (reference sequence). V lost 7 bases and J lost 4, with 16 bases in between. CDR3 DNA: TGTGCCAGCAAACTTCGGGGGCATGGCACCGGGGAGCTGTTTTTT. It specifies CASKLRGHGTGELFF.

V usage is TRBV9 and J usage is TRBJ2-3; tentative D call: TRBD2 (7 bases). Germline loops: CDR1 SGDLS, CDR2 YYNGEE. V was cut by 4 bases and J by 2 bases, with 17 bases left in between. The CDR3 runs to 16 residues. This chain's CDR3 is CASSPRGGGHTDTQYF. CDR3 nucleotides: TGTGCCAGCAGCCCTAGAGGGGGGGGGCACACAGATACGCAGTATTTT.

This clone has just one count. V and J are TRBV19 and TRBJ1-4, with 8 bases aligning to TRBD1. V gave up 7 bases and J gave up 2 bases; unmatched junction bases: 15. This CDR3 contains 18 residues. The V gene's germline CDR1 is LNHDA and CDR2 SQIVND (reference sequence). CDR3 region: CASTPGTGMDRTNEKLFF. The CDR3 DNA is TGTGCCAGTACCCCAGGGACAGGCATGGATCGGACTAATGAAAAACTGTTTTTT.

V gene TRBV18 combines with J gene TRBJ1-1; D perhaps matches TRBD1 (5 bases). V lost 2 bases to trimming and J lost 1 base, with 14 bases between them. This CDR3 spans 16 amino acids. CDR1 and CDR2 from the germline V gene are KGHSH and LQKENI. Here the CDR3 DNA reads TGTGCCAGCTCACCATCGCAGAACGGGGGGAACACTGAAGCTTTCTTT. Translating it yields CASSPSQNGGNTEAFF.

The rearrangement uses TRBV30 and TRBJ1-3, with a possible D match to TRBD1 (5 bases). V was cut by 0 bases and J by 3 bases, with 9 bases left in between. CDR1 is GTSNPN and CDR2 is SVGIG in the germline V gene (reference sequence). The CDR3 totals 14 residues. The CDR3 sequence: CAWSVAGSGNTIYF. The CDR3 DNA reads TGTGCCTGGAGTGTAGCAGGGAGTGGAAACACCATATATTTT. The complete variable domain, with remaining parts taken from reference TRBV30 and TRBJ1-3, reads SQTIHQWPATLVQPVGSPLSLECTVEGTSNPNLYWYRQAAGRGLQLLFYSVGIGQISSEVPQNLSASRPQDRQFILSSKKLLLSDSGFYLCAWSVAGSGNTIYFGEGSWLTVV.

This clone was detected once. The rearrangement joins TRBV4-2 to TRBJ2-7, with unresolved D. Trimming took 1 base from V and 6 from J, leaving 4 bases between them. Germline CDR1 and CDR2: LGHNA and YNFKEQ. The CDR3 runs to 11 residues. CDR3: CASSQGSEQYF. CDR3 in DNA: TGTGCCAGCAGCCAAGGATCCGAGCAGTACTTC.

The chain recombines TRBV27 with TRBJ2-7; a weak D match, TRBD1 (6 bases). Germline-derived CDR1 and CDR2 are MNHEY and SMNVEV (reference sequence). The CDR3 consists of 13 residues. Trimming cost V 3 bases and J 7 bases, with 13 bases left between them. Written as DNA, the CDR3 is TGTGCCAGCAGTTTCGCCAGGGGCCGAGAGCAGTACTTC. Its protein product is CASSFARGREQYF.

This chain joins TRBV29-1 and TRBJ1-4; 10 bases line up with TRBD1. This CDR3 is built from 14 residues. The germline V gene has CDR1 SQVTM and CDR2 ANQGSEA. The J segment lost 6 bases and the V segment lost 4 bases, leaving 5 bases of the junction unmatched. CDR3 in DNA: TGCAGCGTTGCCTGGGACAGGGGTTATGAAAAACTGTTTTTT. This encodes CSVAWDRGYEKLFF.

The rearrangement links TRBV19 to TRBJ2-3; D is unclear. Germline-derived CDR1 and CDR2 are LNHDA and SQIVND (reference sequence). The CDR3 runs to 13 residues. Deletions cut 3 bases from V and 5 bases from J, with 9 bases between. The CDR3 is CASSIQMGDTQYF. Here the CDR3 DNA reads TGTGCCAGTAGTATCCAGATGGGAGATACGCAGTATTTT.

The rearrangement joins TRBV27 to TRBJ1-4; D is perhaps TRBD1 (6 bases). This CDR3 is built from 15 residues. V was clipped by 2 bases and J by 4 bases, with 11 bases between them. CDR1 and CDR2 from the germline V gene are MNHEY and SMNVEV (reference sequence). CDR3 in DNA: TGTGCCAGCAGTTTAGCGGGGGCGAATAATGAAAAACTGTTTTTT. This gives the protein CASSLAGANNEKLFF.

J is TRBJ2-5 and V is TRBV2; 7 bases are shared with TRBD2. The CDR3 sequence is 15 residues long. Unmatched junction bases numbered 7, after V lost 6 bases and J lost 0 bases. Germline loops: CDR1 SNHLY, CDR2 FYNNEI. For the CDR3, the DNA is TGTGCCAGCAGATTGGGCGGGGGACACCAAGAGACCCAGTACTTC. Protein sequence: CASRLGGGHQETQYF.

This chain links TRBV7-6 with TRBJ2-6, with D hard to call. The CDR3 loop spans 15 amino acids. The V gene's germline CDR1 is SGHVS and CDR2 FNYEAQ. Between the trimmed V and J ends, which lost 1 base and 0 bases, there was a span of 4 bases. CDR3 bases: TGTGCCAGCAGCTTAGTGGGCTCTGGGGCCAACGTCCTGACTTTC. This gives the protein CASSLVGSGANVLTF.